Below, 25 T cell receptor beta chains from the same sample are listed, as sequenced in a study of cytomegalovirus exposure and HLA in healthy donors. The PCR was carried out with 60 Vbeta primers and 13 Jbeta primers. Libraries were prepared by immunoSEQ multiplex PCR; TCRdb keeps only in-frame clonotypes and omits some of them. The sample contains 150,000 to 200,000 clones, roughly 80% of which appear only once. What was sequenced was PBMCs. Source of these receptors: a man aged 30 to 45 in good health and CMV-seropositive.

The genes are TRBV4-3 and TRBJ1-5, with D possibly TRBD1 on 6 matching bases. V dropped 3 bases and J dropped 15 bases, with 15 bases sitting between them. The CDR3 has 12 amino acids. Germline CDR1 LGHNA, CDR2 YSLEER. The CDR3 loop is CASSQFGGALHF. CDR3 sequence (DNA): TGCGCCAGCAGCCAGTTCGGGGGGGCCCTGCATTTT.

The chain carries TRBV19 and TRBJ2-5, with 10 nucleotides matching TRBD2. CDR3 length: 14 amino acids. Unmatched junction bases numbered 5, after V lost 6 bases and J lost 4 bases. CDR1 and CDR2 from the germline V gene are LNHDA and SQIVND (reference sequence). This chain's CDR3 is CASRRASGRETQYF. The CDR3 bases are TGTGCCAGTAGACGGGCTAGCGGGAGAGAGACCCAGTACTTC.

The rearrangement links TRBV19 to TRBJ1-1; tentative D call: TRBD1 (5 bases). Looked up from germline, CDR1 is LNHDA and CDR2 is SQIVND (reference sequence). The CDR3 length is 11 residues. The V end lost 6 bases, the J end lost 9 bases, and 11 bases lay between the germline ends. The CDR3 DNA follows: TGTGCCAGTAGACGGGGGTTTAAAGCTTTCTTT. Encoded protein: CASRRGFKAFF.

This clone was observed a single time. One junction end does not reproduce the germline sequence, and a read error may be involved. The chain links TRBV7-9 to TRBJ2-5, with 14 bases identical to TRBD2. The CDR3 spans 18 residues. Germline CDR1 is SEHNR and CDR2 is FQNEAQ (reference sequence). The CDR3 sequence is CSSSPGTSGSQGLETQYF. The CDR3 DNA follows: TGTTCCAGCAGCCCCGGGACTAGCGGGAGTCAAGGACTAGAGACCCAGTACTTC.

The chain uses TRBV29-1 and TRBJ2-7; D perhaps matches TRBD1 (6 bases). This CDR3 is 14 amino acids long. V lost 0 bases, J lost 2 bases, and 11 bases lay in between. The germline V gene has CDR1 SQVTM and CDR2 ANQGSEA. CDR3 in DNA: TGCAGCGTTGAAGACAGGGGCGAGGCCTACGAGCAGTACTTC. Translating it yields CSVEDRGEAYEQYF.

The V and J genes are TRBV10-2 and TRBJ2-1; 12 positions match TRBD2. Germline-derived CDR1 and CDR2 are WSHSY and SAAADI. The CDR3 spans 14 residues. After removal of 7 bases from V and 10 bases from J, the junction contained 8 bases not matched to a gene. CDR3 residues: CASNPGLAGREQFF. The CDR3 region has the DNA TGCGCCAGCAATCCGGGACTAGCGGGTCGGGAGCAGTTCTTC.

The chain links TRBV11-2 to TRBJ1-2; D gene unclear. V lost 4 bases, J lost 5 bases, and 20 bases lay in between. This CDR3 is 16 amino acids long. The germline CDR1 and CDR2 sequences are SGHAT and FQNNGV. The CDR3 loop reads CASSSTDGGEWYGYTF. The CDR3 nucleotides read TGTGCCAGCAGCTCTACGGACGGCGGGGAATGGTATGGCTACACCTTC.

The rearrangement uses TRBV9 and TRBJ2-1, with D possibly matching TRBD1 (6 bases). The CDR3 totals 14 residues. CDR1 and CDR2 from the germline V gene are SGDLS and YYNGEE. V lost 3 bases and J 5 bases, leaving 12 bases between the germline ends. The DNA of the CDR3 is TGTGCCAGCAGCGCCCCAGGGGCGGACAATGAGCAGTTCTTC. Amino acid sequence: CASSAPGADNEQFF.

V and J are TRBV19 and TRBJ2-3, with a tentative D call TRBD2 (5 bases). Germline CDR1 and CDR2: LNHDA and SQIVND (reference sequence). The CDR3 extends over 13 amino acids. The ends were cut back, 2 bases at V and 5 bases at J, with 8 bases in the middle. The CDR3 DNA sequence: TGTGCCAGTAGTATAATCAGCGGAGATACGCAGTATTTT. Its protein is CASSIISGDTQYF.

The chain has TRBV27 and TRBJ1-2, with TRBD1 identical over 9 bases. Germline V gene data show CDR1 as MNHEY and CDR2 as SMNVEV (reference sequence). The CDR3 is 16 amino acids. V gave up 5 bases and J gave up 0 bases; unmatched junction bases: 7. CDR3 DNA sequence: TGTGCCAGCAGTGCCAAACAGGGGGCCGCTAACTATGGCTACACCTTC. This gives the protein CASSAKQGAANYGYTF.

This clone has more than one count but fewer than ten. This chain connects TRBV18 to TRBJ1-6, with D tentatively TRBD1 (5 bases). The V and J ends lost 6 bases and 7 bases respectively, with 13 bases between them. This CDR3 spans 14 amino acids. Germline V gives CDR1 KGHSH, CDR2 LQKENI. The DNA for the CDR3 is TGTGCCAGCTCGCTGGACATTCGAAATTCACCCCTCCACTTT. It is translated as CASSLDIRNSPLHF.

This chain uses TRBV27 with TRBJ2-1; tentative D call: TRBD2 (5 bases). This CDR3 has 15 amino acids. Trimming took 6 bases from V and 2 from J, leaving 14 bases between them. CDR1 is MNHEY and CDR2 is SMNVEV in the germline V gene (reference sequence). The CDR3 loop reads CASRRAQEAYNEQFF. The CDR3 DNA reads as TGTGCCAGCAGGAGAGCCCAGGAGGCCTACAATGAGCAGTTCTTC.

V is TRBV19 and J is TRBJ1-5; 9 bases are a match to TRBD1. The V gene end was trimmed by 5 bases and the J gene end by 6 bases; junction bases not matched to a gene: 5. The CDR3 totals 14 residues. The germline V gene encodes CDR1 LNHDA and CDR2 SQIVND (reference sequence). Here the CDR3 reads CASSPTGGGQPQHF. The DNA of the CDR3 is TGTGCCAGTAGTCCGACAGGGGGGGGTCAGCCCCAGCATTTT.

The CDR3 DNA follows: TGTGCCAGCAGCTTTTCAGGGTCCAACAATGAGCAGTTCTTC. Its translation: CASSFSGSNNEQFF. The chain couples TRBV11-2 to TRBJ2-1; D is possibly TRBD1 (5 bases). V gave up 3 bases and J gave up 5 bases, with 11 bases separating them. The CDR3 sequence is 14 residues long. Germline CDR1 and CDR2: SGHAT and FQNNGV.

The rearrangement uses TRBV2 and TRBJ2-7; 8 bases align to TRBD1. CDR3 length: 15 residues. CDR1 is SNHLY, CDR2 FYNNEI, per germline. Trimming removed 6 bases from V and 5 bases from J; junction bases left unmatched: 12. Here the CDR3 DNA reads TGTGCCAGCAGGGAGGACGGGACAGGCGCTGACGAGCAGTACTTC. Translation: CASREDGTGADEQYF.

The V gene is TRBV6-5, the J gene TRBJ2-1, with 12 positions matching TRBD2. CDR1 is MNHEY and CDR2 is SVGAGI in the germline V gene. V shed 5 bases, J shed 8 bases, and the junction held 7 bases outside the gene matches. The CDR3 has 15 residues. CDR3: CASSKPSGGAYEQFF. The CDR3 DNA is TGTGCCAGCAGTAAACCTAGCGGGGGGGCCTATGAGCAGTTCTTC.

The chain employs TRBV6-5 and TRBJ1-2; the D gene is possibly TRBD1 (6 bases). V lost 0 bases, J lost 8 bases, and 10 bases lay in between. CDR1 is MNHEY, CDR2 SVGAGI, per germline. The CDR3 length is 13 residues. In DNA, the CDR3 is TGTGCCAGCAGTTACTCGCAGGGGCGAGGCTACACCTTC. This codes for CASSYSQGRGYTF.

The chain combines TRBV9 with TRBJ2-1; D is unclear. Germline V gene lookup returns CDR1 SGDLS and CDR2 YYNGEE. Trimming shortened V by 0 bases and J by 0 bases, and 10 bases separated the two germline ends. This CDR3 has 16 residues. DNA of the CDR3: TGTGCCAGCAGCGTAGGGGCTAAATCCTCCTACAATGAGCAGTTCTTC. Translating gives CASSVGAKSSYNEQFF.

The rearrangement links TRBV5-1 to TRBJ1-4, with TRBD1 matching over 7 bases. The germline CDR1 and CDR2 sequences are SGHRS and YFSETQ. J gave up 4 bases and V 1 base, and 4 bases lay outside the gene matches. CDR3 length: 15 residues. Here the CDR3 DNA reads TGCGCCAGCAGCTTGCCCCAGGGGGGTAATGAAAAACTGTTTTTT. Translation gives CASSLPQGGNEKLFF.

V is TRBV18 and J is TRBJ2-2; TRBD2 agrees at 15 bases. This CDR3 has 18 residues. J lost 2 bases, V lost 2 bases, and 3 bases had no gene match. Germline CDR1 KGHSH, CDR2 LQKENI. The CDR3 loop reads CASSPRGLAGGNTGELFF. The DNA for the CDR3 is TGTGCCAGCTCACCAAGGGGACTAGCGGGAGGAAACACCGGGGAGCTGTTTTTT.

The V and J genes are TRBV19 and TRBJ2-2, with TRBD2 matching 10 bases. This CDR3 contains 18 residues. Germline V gene lookup returns CDR1 LNHDA and CDR2 SQIVND (reference sequence). Trimming cost V 7 bases and J 4 bases; bases outside gene matches: 15. In DNA form, the CDR3 reads TGTGCCAGTACCCTTATAGCGGGAGGTGGGTCTGCCACCGGGGAGCTGTTTTTT. The encoded protein is CASTLIAGGGSATGELFF.

This chain uses TRBV7-2 with TRBJ1-2; D might be TRBD1 (5 bases). The CDR3 is made up of 15 amino acids. V was trimmed by 5 bases and J by 7 bases, leaving 20 bases between them. Per the germline V gene, CDR1 is SGHTA and CDR2 is FQGNSA. CDR3 sequence reads: CASSPTGQGDGGYTF. CDR3 sequence (DNA): TGTGCCAGCAGCCCTACCGGCCAGGGCGACGGTGGCTACACCTTC.

The V call is TRBV7-9, the J call TRBJ2-7; TRBD2 matches at 7 bases. The CDR3 totals 15 residues. The V segment lost 4 bases and the J segment 6 bases; nucleotides outside the gene matches: 12. Germline CDR1 reads SEHNR; CDR2 reads FQNEAQ (reference sequence). The DNA for the CDR3 is TGTGCCAGCAGCTGGGTCCGGGACTACCCCCGCGAGCAGTACTTC. Translation: CASSWVRDYPREQYF.

This clone was seen a few times. This chain uses TRBV6-5 with TRBJ1-6; no clear D gene. Germline values: CDR1 MNHEY, CDR2 SVGAGI. Between the trimmed V and J ends, which lost 4 bases and 10 bases, there was a span of 11 bases. The CDR3 extends over 13 amino acids. The CDR3 region is CASSLGSGSPLHF. CDR3 nucleotides: TGTGCCAGCAGTTTAGGGAGCGGATCACCCCTCCACTTT.

V usage is TRBV14 and J usage is TRBJ1-1, with TRBD1 identical over 9 bases. Per the germline V gene, CDR1 is SGHDN and CDR2 is FVKESK. CDR3 length: 12 amino acids. The trim removed 3 bases at V and 12 bases at J, leaving 5 bases unmatched. The CDR3 is CASSHPTGGTFF. The DNA for the CDR3 is TGTGCCAGCAGCCACCCGACAGGGGGAACTTTCTTT.